This T cell receptor beta chain is from a study of cytomegalovirus exposure and HLA in healthy donors. Remarks on this clone: Its specificity is unknown.

Germline CDR1 MGHDK, CDR2 SYGVNS. V gave up 5 bases and J gave up 1 base, with 17 bases separating them. The CDR3 is 16 amino acids. The study's findings and limits: The majority of TCR sequences were rare, yet some public TCRs appeared in many donors. Only CMV serostatus was available as immune exposure information. A few V segments could not be told apart, such as TRBV6-2 and TRBV6-3, and were left out.

The study ran its PCR with 60 Vbeta and 13 Jbeta primers. Only in-frame clones appear in the TCRdb table, and some are missing; sequencing was by immunoSEQ multiplex PCR. The sample has 150,000 to 200,000 clones, about 80% seen once. The sequence derives from a middle-aged woman in good health and CMV-seronegative. Sequenced material: PBMCs. The chain links TRBV25-1 to TRBJ1-1; D possibly corresponds to TRBD1 (5 bases). CDR3 sequence (DNA): TGTGCCAGCAGTACAACTCACGGGACTTCGAACACTGAAGCTTTCTTT. It encodes CASSTTHGTSNTEAFF.